What follows are 22 T cell receptor beta chains derived from one specimen sequenced in a study of neoadjuvant anti-PD-1 for oral cavity cancer. Only in-frame clones appear in the TCRdb table, and some are missing; sequencing was by immunoSEQ multiplex PCR. In the table there are 84,000 or so clones, under 85% of which are singletons. Sequencing used PBMCs, obtained before nivolumab (anti-PD-1) treatment. These receptors all come from a person between 40 and 85 years old with oral cavity squamous cell carcinoma.

The V gene is TRBV27, the J gene TRBJ2-7, with D uncertain. Between the trimmed V and J ends, which lost 2 bases and 2 bases, there was a span of 10 bases. Per germline, CDR1 MNHEY and CDR2 SMNVEV (reference sequence). There are 14 residues in the CDR3. The CDR3 region is CASSLGRLPYEQYF. The CDR3 DNA follows: TGTGCCAGCAGTTTAGGGCGGCTACCCTACGAGCAGTACTTC.

The chain combines TRBV5-4 with TRBJ2-7; D is unclear. Trimming left V 1 base short and J 2 bases short, with 10 bases between. Germline CDR1 and CDR2: SGHNT and YYREEE (reference sequence). The CDR3 extends over 14 amino acids. The DNA for the CDR3 is TGTGCCAGCAGCTTGATGGGGATGCCCTACGAGCAGTACTTC. This translates into CASSLMGMPYEQYF.

This clone was found once. This chain links TRBV11-2 with TRBJ2-7, with 9 bases identical to TRBD1. J gave up 3 bases and V 5 bases, and 5 bases lay outside the gene matches. Germline V gene lookup returns CDR1 SGHAT and CDR2 FQNNGV. The CDR3 extends over 14 amino acids. The CDR3 reads CASSPGTGIYEQYF. The CDR3 nucleotides are TGTGCCAGCAGCCCCGGGACAGGGATCTACGAGCAGTACTTC.

The chain combines TRBV14 with TRBJ2-7, with 8 bases lining up with TRBD1. The CDR3 contains 15 residues. The V gene's germline CDR1 is SGHDN and CDR2 FVKESK. Trimming cost V 0 bases and J 5 bases; bases outside gene matches: 6. The CDR3 DNA is TGTGCCAGCAGCCAAGAGGCCAGGGGGCGAAACGAGCAGTACTTC. It translates to CASSQEARGRNEQYF.

This clone was found once. The chain employs TRBV29-1 and TRBJ2-3, with 8 bases identical to TRBD1. The CDR3 sequence is 14 residues long. The germline V gene has CDR1 SQVTM and CDR2 ANQGSEA. Germline trimming cut 5 bases from V and 0 bases from J; bases unmatched to any gene: 4. The CDR3 nucleotides read TGCAGCGTTAACCGGGACAGGAGCACAGATACGCAGTATTTT. This encodes CSVNRDRSTDTQYF.

As regards this clone: This specimen includes other DNA sequences encoding the same CDR3. V usage is TRBV6-6 and J usage is TRBJ1-5; no clear D. The CDR3 length is 14 residues. Germline-derived CDR1 and CDR2 are MNHNY and SVGAGI (reference sequence). The V end was cut by 2 bases, the J end by 1 base, with 6 bases between. In DNA, the CDR3 is TGTGCCAGCAGTTACGGGGTCAGCAATCAGCCCCAGCATTTT. This gives the protein CASSYGVSNQPQHF.

The rearrangement joins TRBV2 to TRBJ2-5; D gene unclear. CDR1 SNHLY and CDR2 FYNNEI come from the germline V gene. The CDR3 is 11 residues long. V was trimmed by 6 bases and J by 5 bases, leaving 7 bases between them. This CDR3 reads CASSAGETQYF. In DNA, the CDR3 is TGTGCCAGCAGCGCCGGGGAGACCCAGTACTTC.

J is TRBJ2-3 and V is TRBV13; TRBD2 agrees at 11 bases. Germline loops: CDR1 PRHDT, CDR2 FYEKMQ (reference sequence). The junction had 4 bases not matched to a gene; V was cut back by 2 bases and J by 3 bases. The CDR3 spans 16 residues. The CDR3 DNA sequence: TGTGCCAGCAGCTTATCTACTAGCGGGAGAACAGATACGCAGTATTTT. It encodes CASSLSTSGRTDTQYF.

This clone has more than one count but fewer than ten. This sequence joins TRBV30 and TRBJ2-7, with D maybe TRBD2 (5 bases). V was pared by 8 bases and J by 6 bases, with 20 bases between. Germline V gives CDR1 GTSNPN, CDR2 SVGIG (reference sequence). The CDR3 loop spans 13 amino acids. The CDR3 coding sequence is TGTGCCCTCACGAAAGGAGGCCTCTCCGAGCAGTACTTC. Its protein is CALTKGGLSEQYF.

The rearrangement uses TRBV7-8 and TRBJ1-5, with D tentatively TRBD1 (5 bases). This CDR3 region has 16 residues. V was pared by 1 base and J by 7 bases, with 17 bases between. The V gene's germline CDR1 is SGHVS and CDR2 FQNEAQ. The CDR3 DNA is TGTGCCAGCAGCTTAGGAAGAGGCAGGGCAGCGCAGCCCCAGCATTTT. Translation gives CASSLGRGRAAQPQHF.

The V and J genes are TRBV27 and TRBJ1-1, with 8 nucleotides matching TRBD1. Germline CDR1 and CDR2: MNHEY and SMNVEV (reference sequence). Trimming cost V 8 bases and J 2 bases; bases outside gene matches: 7. The CDR3 has 14 amino acids. This CDR3 is CASRLQGANTEAFF. The CDR3 DNA reads as TGTGCCAGCCGGTTGCAGGGGGCTAACACTGAAGCTTTCTTT.

This sequence joins TRBV9 and TRBJ2-5; D is perhaps TRBD2 (6 bases). Deletions cut 0 bases from V and 0 bases from J, with 6 bases between. Germline V gene sequence: CDR1 SGDLS, CDR2 YYNGEE. The CDR3 sequence is 14 residues long. The DNA of the CDR3 is TGTGCCAGCAGCGTAGGCGGGGACCAAGAGACCCAGTACTTC. The encoded protein is CASSVGGDQETQYF.

This chain joins TRBV6-6 and TRBJ2-3; D unresolved. The V gene's germline CDR1 is MNHNY and CDR2 SVGAGI (reference sequence). CDR3 length: 14 residues. V lost 4 bases and J 1 base, leaving 9 bases between the germline ends. The CDR3 sequence is CASSLRRGTDTQYF. CDR3 coding DNA: TGTGCCAGCAGTTTGCGACGGGGCACAGATACGCAGTATTTT.

This chain connects TRBV2 to TRBJ2-5; 10 positions match TRBD2. CDR3 length: 15 amino acids. Per the germline V gene, CDR1 is SNHLY and CDR2 is FYNNEI. The trim removed 6 bases at V and 3 bases at J, leaving 7 bases unmatched. DNA of the CDR3: TGTGCCAGCAGCGAGCGGAGCGGGGGGGAAGAGACCCAGTACTTC. This gives the protein CASSERSGGEETQYF.

This sequence joins TRBV7-9 and TRBJ2-7; D not resolved. V was pared by 1 base and J by 5 bases, with 6 bases between. CDR1 SEHNR and CDR2 FQNEAQ come from the germline V gene (reference sequence). The CDR3 runs 12 residues. The CDR3 loop is CASSLDRNEQYF. The CDR3 DNA is TGTGCCAGCAGCTTAGACCGGAACGAGCAGTACTTC.

The V gene is TRBV4-2, the J gene TRBJ2-5; 7 bases map to TRBD2. V trimming: 4 bases; J trimming: 1 base; junction bases outside the gene matches: 3. CDR3 length: 14 amino acids. Germline lookup yields CDR1 LGHNA and CDR2 YNFKEQ. CDR3 loop: CASSRSGIQETQYF. DNA for the CDR3: TGTGCCAGCAGCCGCAGCGGGATCCAAGAGACCCAGTACTTC.

This clone showed up just once. The chain has TRBV15 and TRBJ2-3, with TRBD1 as a possible D gene (5 bases). Trimming stripped 0 bases from V and 3 bases from J, with 19 bases between. This CDR3 has 18 residues. The germline gives CDR1 LNHNV, CDR2 YYDKDF (reference sequence). CDR3 residues: CATSRDRQGVMGTDTQYF. CDR3 sequence (DNA): TGTGCCACCAGCAGAGATCGGCAGGGTGTTATGGGGACAGATACGCAGTATTTT.

This clone showed up just once. The chain is built from TRBV6-1 and TRBJ1-4; a weak D match, TRBD1 (6 bases). This CDR3 spans 13 amino acids. Germline values: CDR1 MNHNS, CDR2 SASEGT. Trimming removed 8 bases from V and 6 bases from J, with 13 bases in between. The CDR3 bases are TGTGCCAGCCTCAGGGGAGGGGATGAAAAACTGTTTTTT. As protein: CASLRGGDEKLFF.

V is TRBV10-3 and J is TRBJ2-7; TRBD2 agrees at 12 bases. V gave up 5 bases and J gave up 0 bases; unmatched junction bases: 2. This CDR3 is built from 15 residues. CDR1 and CDR2 from the germline V gene are ENHRY and SYGVKD. DNA for the CDR3: TGTGCCATCAGTTGGACTAGCGGGGTCTCCTACGAGCAGTACTTC. This gives the protein CAISWTSGVSYEQYF.

V gene TRBV5-1 combines with J gene TRBJ2-2; 12 bases are shared with TRBD2. The CDR3 runs 17 residues. V shed 5 bases and J 0 bases; nucleotides not matched to a gene: 5. Germline V gene sequence: CDR1 SGHRS, CDR2 YFSETQ. CDR3: CASSFRLAGANTGELFF. In DNA, the CDR3 is TGCGCCAGCAGTTTCCGACTAGCGGGAGCGAACACCGGGGAGCTGTTTTTT.

V gene TRBV6-5 combines with J gene TRBJ2-7, with D perhaps TRBD1 (6 bases). The germline gives CDR1 MNHEY, CDR2 SVGAGI. Trimming removed 6 bases from V and 2 bases from J, with 17 bases in between. CDR3 size: 15 residues. The CDR3 spells CASRQPEQGTYEQYF. Written as DNA, the CDR3 is TGTGCCAGCAGGCAACCGGAACAGGGTACCTACGAGCAGTACTTC.

The chain combines TRBV28 with TRBJ1-2; perhaps TRBD1 as D (5 bases). The CDR3 contains 13 residues. With 6 bases removed from V and 7 bases from J, the gap between germline ends came to 15 bases. In germline, CDR1 is MDHEN, CDR2 SYDVKM. This chain's CDR3 is CASSPGGEVGYTF. CDR3 in DNA: TGTGCCAGCAGCCCGGGGGGGGAGGTTGGCTACACCTTC.